Listed here is a single T cell receptor (beta chain). The data belong to a study of T-cell memory formation after mild COVID-19. TCRdb used MiXCR to reprocess the 5' RACE reads, holding one entry per CDR3 protein. The sample includes 250,000 to 350,000 distinct CDR3 sequences, 15% to 20% of them seen just once. Germline CDR1 is MNHEY and CDR2 is SMNVEV (reference sequence). The CDR3 spans 14 residues. The trim removed 6 bases at V and 6 bases at J, leaving 7 bases unmatched. Input material: PBMCs or a T cell subset sorted from them (not recorded which). The chain links TRBV27 to TRBJ2-7, with 11 bases fitting TRBD1. The receptor's source is a man between 18 and 29 years old who had mild COVID-19 (a few samples of this study predate the infection). Cell type and time point are not known. CDR3 DNA: TGTGCCAGCAGCCTTACCGGGACAGGGGGCGAGCAGTACTTC. This gives the protein CASSLTGTGGEQYF.